One sample yielded the 25 T cell receptor beta chains listed below, sequenced in a study of T cell changes during pregnancy in multiple sclerosis. Profiling relied on immunoSEQ multiplex PCR, and the TCRdb table lists in-frame clones only, not all of them. The table includes about 59,000 clones, roughly 90% detected once. The specimen comprised peripheral blood, sampled in the third trimester of pregnancy. These receptors were taken from a female donor in good health, enrolled as a control in a pregnancy study.

The rearrangement uses TRBV6-1 and TRBJ2-3; the D is unclear. The CDR3 runs 14 residues. The germline CDR1 and CDR2 sequences are MNHNS and SASEGT. The V gene lost 7 bases and the J gene lost 1 base, with 12 bases spanning the gap. CDR3 protein: CASTGGFGTDTQYF. DNA of the CDR3: TGTGCCAGCACCGGCGGATTTGGCACAGATACGCAGTATTTT.

The CDR3 loop reads CASVAGEETQYF. The CDR3 region has the DNA TGTGCCAGCGTGGCGGGAGAAGAGACCCAGTACTTC. The V and J genes are TRBV2 and TRBJ2-5, with 7 nucleotides matching TRBD2. The CDR3 totals 12 residues. V trimming: 8 bases; J trimming: 3 bases; junction bases outside the gene matches: 3. Germline lookup yields CDR1 SNHLY and CDR2 FYNNEI.

The chain has TRBV29-1 and TRBJ1-2, with 9 bases aligning to TRBD1. CDR1 SQVTM and CDR2 ANQGSEA come from the germline V gene. Unmatched junction bases numbered 6, after V lost 6 bases and J lost 4 bases. The CDR3 loop spans 13 amino acids. The CDR3 DNA reads as TGCAGCGTGTCCGGACAGGGGACCTATGGCTACACCTTC. It specifies CSVSGQGTYGYTF.

This clone was seen just once. V usage is TRBV7-3 and J usage is TRBJ2-2; TRBD2 agrees at 13 bases. This CDR3 has 17 amino acids. Germline trimming cut 6 bases from V and 5 bases from J; bases unmatched to any gene: 9. The germline gives CDR1 SGHTA, CDR2 FQGTGA. The CDR3 spells CASRTLAGGPSTGELFF. The CDR3 nucleotides read TGTGCCAGCAGGACACTAGCGGGAGGGCCGAGTACCGGGGAGCTGTTTTTT.

The rearrangement links TRBV2 to TRBJ1-5; 7 positions match TRBD1. This CDR3 contains 12 residues. V gave up 7 bases and J gave up 5 bases; unmatched junction bases: 2. Looked up from germline, CDR1 is SNHLY and CDR2 is FYNNEI. CDR3 coding DNA: TGTGCCAGCACCCAGGGGGATCAGCCCCAGCATTTT. Protein sequence: CASTQGDQPQHF.

V gene TRBV14 combines with J gene TRBJ1-3; D is unclear. This CDR3 spans 15 amino acids. Looked up from germline, CDR1 is SGHDN and CDR2 is FVKESK. The V gene lost 4 bases and the J gene lost 1 base, with 11 bases spanning the gap. DNA for the CDR3: TGTGCCAGCAGCCGCCTCCTAGGTTCTGGAAACACCATATATTTT. Translation: CASSRLLGSGNTIYF.

The table lists this clone with a few counts. The genes are TRBV4-2 and TRBJ1-2; TRBD1 agrees at 9 bases. The length of the CDR3 is 14 residues. Germline trimming cut 2 bases from V and 14 bases from J; bases unmatched to any gene: 12. In germline, CDR1 is LGHNA, CDR2 YNFKEQ. CDR3 nucleotide sequence: TGTGCCAGCAGCCAATCAGGACAGGGGTTTTTTAAGACCTTC. Its translation is CASSQSGQGFFKTF.

The J gene is TRBJ1-2, the V gene TRBV6-4; 11 bases agree with TRBD1. Germline CDR1 reads MRHNA; CDR2 reads SNTAGT. J was trimmed by 7 bases and V by 0 bases; bases with no gene match: 4. CDR3 length: 15 amino acids. The CDR3 DNA follows: TGTGCCAGCAGTGACTCGGACAGGGGGCCGGTTGGCTACACCTTC. This gives the protein CASSDSDRGPVGYTF.

V is TRBV11-2 and J is TRBJ1-2, with D uncertain. Trimming took 5 bases from V and 6 from J, leaving 13 bases between them. The CDR3 contains 13 residues. Per the germline V gene, CDR1 is SGHAT and CDR2 is FQNNGV. CDR3 bases: TGTGCCAGCAGCCCTACAGTTGCCAATGGCTACACCTTC. Translation: CASSPTVANGYTF.

V gene TRBV27 combines with J gene TRBJ2-7; TRBD1 matches at 9 bases. The CDR3 consists of 15 residues. Germline V gene sequence: CDR1 MNHEY, CDR2 SMNVEV (reference sequence). V was pared by 2 bases and J by 0 bases, with 2 bases of the junction left unmatched. CDR3 in amino acids: CASSLRDRDSYEQYF. The DNA of the CDR3 is TGTGCCAGCAGTTTACGGGACAGGGACTCCTACGAGCAGTACTTC.

V gene TRBV7-2 combines with J gene TRBJ1-3; D might be TRBD1 (6 bases). The CDR3 is 15 residues long. CDR1 and CDR2 (germline): SGHTA, FQGNSA. The V gene lost 5 bases and the J gene lost 3 bases, with 14 bases spanning the gap. The CDR3 nucleotides are TGTGCCAGCAGCCCGGGGGGCGGCTTTGGAAACACCATATATTTT. This gives the protein CASSPGGGFGNTIYF. Based on the CDR3 plus reference TRBV7-2 and TRBJ1-3, the full variable domain is GAGVSQSPSNKVTEKGKDVELRCDPISGHTALYWYRQSLGQGLEFLIYFQGNSAPDKSGLPSDRFSAERTGGSVSTLTIQRTQQEDSAVYLCASSPGGGFGNTIYFGEGSWLTVV.

V usage is TRBV5-4 and J usage is TRBJ2-1; 13 bases fit TRBD2. J lost 8 bases, V lost 4 bases, and 3 bases had no gene match. Germline CDR1 reads SGHNT; CDR2 reads YYREEE (reference sequence). This CDR3 contains 14 residues. CDR3 nucleotide sequence: TGTGCCAGCAGCACCGGACTAGCGGGAGATGAGCAGTTCTTC. Protein: CASSTGLAGDEQFF.

The chain uses TRBV11-3 and TRBJ1-1; D gene ambiguous. This CDR3 is built from 17 residues. CDR1 is SGHNT and CDR2 is YENEEA in the germline V gene. V gave up 0 bases and J gave up 1 base, with 15 bases separating them. This CDR3 is CASSLDWPGRQNTEAFF. In DNA, the CDR3 is TGTGCCAGCAGCTTAGATTGGCCCGGAAGACAGAACACTGAAGCTTTCTTT.

The CDR3, as DNA: TGCGCCAGCAGCCTTGACAGGGTCGATCCCCTCTCCGATGGCTACACCTTC. It yields the protein CASSLDRVDPLSDGYTF. V and J are TRBV5-1 and TRBJ1-2; 7 nucleotides line up with TRBD1. This CDR3 has 17 residues. Trimming at V came to 4 bases and at J to 6 bases, leaving 18 bases not matched to a gene. CDR1 and CDR2 (germline): SGHRS, YFSETQ.

This clone was counted once. V and J are TRBV6-1 and TRBJ1-1, with 11 bases matching TRBD1. This CDR3 has 14 residues. V was clipped by 6 bases and J by 5 bases; unmatched bases: 5. Germline CDR1 MNHNS, CDR2 SASEGT. The CDR3 protein is CASSGQGAETEAFF. In DNA, the CDR3 is TGTGCCAGCAGCGGACAGGGGGCTGAGACTGAAGCTTTCTTT.

This sequence joins TRBV29-1 and TRBJ1-1, with a tentative D call TRBD1 (6 bases). CDR1 and CDR2 (germline): SQVTM, ANQGSEA. Trimming shortened V by 4 bases and J by 5 bases, and 17 bases separated the two germline ends. The CDR3 is 14 residues long. The CDR3 protein is CSVGLKGGNTEAFF. For the CDR3, the DNA is TGCAGCGTTGGATTGAAAGGGGGAAATACTGAAGCTTTCTTT.

This chain uses TRBV15 with TRBJ2-7; 8 bases fit TRBD2. The CDR3 runs to 15 residues. Looked up from germline, CDR1 is LNHNV and CDR2 is YYDKDF (reference sequence). J was trimmed by 3 bases and V by 0 bases; bases with no gene match: 4. CDR3 nucleotides: TGTGCCACCAGCAGAGATGGGAGCGGGAGCTACGAGCAGTACTTC. As protein: CATSRDGSGSYEQYF.

This chain joins TRBV4-1 and TRBJ2-1, with D tentatively TRBD2 (7 bases). Trimming pared 3 bases from V and 1 base from J, leaving 13 bases between. CDR1 is MGHRA and CDR2 is YSYEKL in the germline V gene. The length of the CDR3 is 16 residues. As DNA, the CDR3 is TGCGCCAGCAGCCAGTTGGGGGGGCGGTCCTACAATGAGCAGTTCTTC. Translation: CASSQLGGRSYNEQFF.

The chain couples TRBV2 to TRBJ2-3; tentatively, D is TRBD1 (7 bases). V shed 8 bases and J shed 7 bases, with 19 bases lying between them. Looked up from germline, CDR1 is SNHLY and CDR2 is FYNNEI. This CDR3 has 14 residues. DNA of the CDR3: TGTGCCAGCGGAGGCGGGACAGAAGGCCATACGCAGTATTTT. It translates to CASGGGTEGHTQYF.

The J gene is TRBJ2-7, the V gene TRBV30; 7 bases line up with TRBD1. V was clipped by 4 bases and J by 3 bases; unmatched bases: 3. Germline loops: CDR1 GTSNPN, CDR2 SVGIG (reference sequence). The CDR3 spans 12 residues. For the CDR3, the DNA is TGTGCCTGGACCCGGACAGGCTACGAGCAGTACTTC. Its translation is CAWTRTGYEQYF.

This clone has just one count. The rearrangement uses TRBV5-1 and TRBJ1-1; 7 positions match TRBD1. CDR3 length: 15 amino acids. With 0 bases clipped from V and 1 base from J, the junction kept 3 bases outside the gene matches. From germline, CDR1 is SGHRS and CDR2 YFSETQ. The CDR3 region has the DNA TGCGCCAGCAGCTTGGACAGGGGTCGGAACACTGAAGCTTTCTTT. It yields the protein CASSLDRGRNTEAFF.

This chain joins TRBV7-3 and TRBJ1-2; D might be TRBD1 (5 bases). V gave up 5 bases and J gave up 3 bases, with 13 bases separating them. CDR1 is SGHTA and CDR2 is FQGTGA in the germline V gene. The CDR3 extends over 14 amino acids. CDR3 amino acids: CASSPRGGDYGYTF. In nucleotides, the CDR3 is TGTGCCAGCAGCCCCCGCGGGGGGGACTATGGCTACACCTTC.

The chain couples TRBV5-1 to TRBJ2-1; 12 positions match TRBD2. V was clipped by 4 bases and J by 9 bases; unmatched bases: 8. Looked up from germline, CDR1 is SGHRS and CDR2 is YFSETQ. The CDR3 has 15 amino acids. CDR3 loop: CASSPASGRALEQFF. CDR3 in DNA: TGCGCCAGCAGCCCCGCTAGCGGGAGGGCCCTTGAGCAGTTCTTC. Together with reference TRBV5-1 and TRBJ2-1, the CDR3 gives the full variable domain: KAGVTQTPRYLIKTRGQQVTLSCSPISGHRSVSWYQQTPGQGLQFLFEYFSETQRNKGNFPGRFSGRQFSNSRSEMNVSTLELGDSALYLCASSPASGRALEQFFGPGTRLTVL.

The chain uses TRBV10-3 and TRBJ1-1; possible D gene TRBD1, 6 bases. The CDR3 is made up of 12 amino acids. Germline assignment: CDR1 ENHRY and CDR2 SYGVKD. V lost 6 bases and J lost 8, with 13 bases in between. The CDR3 here is CAISQAGEEAFF. Written as DNA, the CDR3 is TGTGCCATCAGCCAGGCAGGGGAGGAAGCTTTCTTT.

The chain links TRBV7-3 to TRBJ1-1; D is unclear. Germline assignment: CDR1 SGHTA and CDR2 FQGTGA. Deletions cut 5 bases from V and 0 bases from J, with 7 bases between. The CDR3 loop spans 13 amino acids. CDR3 region: CASSRHMNTEAFF. The CDR3 nucleotides read TGTGCCAGCAGCCGACACATGAACACTGAAGCTTTCTTT. The full variable domain, in which reference TRBV7-3 and TRBJ1-1 provide the parts outside the CDR3, is GAGVSQTPSNKVTEKGKYVELRCDPISGHTALYWYRQSLGQGPEFLIYFQGTGAADDSGLPNDRFFAVRPEGSVSTLKIQRTERGDSAVYLCASSRHMNTEAFFGQGTRLTVV.